This TCR beta chain was sequenced during a study of T cell responses to AZD1222 COVID-19 vaccine. Study-level findings and limits: Nearly half of the spike-specific TCRs reportedly recognize variant regions that carry no mutations.

CDR1 SGHAT and CDR2 FQNNGV come from the germline V gene. Trimming cost V 3 bases and J 0 bases, with 9 bases left between them. The CDR3 has 14 residues. A word on this clone: What it binds is unknown.

Clones were read by immunoSEQ multiplex PCR, and TCRdb kept only the in-frame ones, dropping some. The sample contains roughly 140,000 clones, around 91% of which appear only once. J is TRBJ2-7 and V is TRBV11-2; D remains ambiguous. The TCR was taken from an adult in good health. Specimen: peripheral blood, collected on day 0 of AZD1222 vaccination. DNA of the CDR3: TGTGCCAGCAGCTTGACCCACAGCTCCTACGAGCAGTACTTC. Amino acids: CASSLTHSSYEQYF.